The sample holds a few counts of the clone carrying this T cell receptor beta chain. These data are taken from a study of type 1 and type 2 diabetes patients. Amplification started from genomic DNA. The TCR beta CDR3 region was amplified using 30 forward and 13 reverse primers. TCRdb re-derived calls from the multiplex PCR reads in MiXCR, one entry per CDR3 protein. The data hold more than 250,000 distinct CDR3 sequences, with 47% observed a single time. V was clipped by 4 bases and J by 5 bases; unmatched bases: 9. The CDR3 loop spans 16 amino acids. Germline loops: CDR1 MNHEY, CDR2 SMNVEV (reference sequence).

V gene TRBV27 combines with J gene TRBJ2-5, with TRBD2 matching 11 bases. This TCR was recovered from a man aged 18 to 29 with type 2 diabetes. Sequencing was performed on peripheral blood mononuclear cells (PBMCs). CDR3 sequence: CASSSRLAGPRETQYF. As DNA, the CDR3 is TGTGCCAGCAGTTCACGACTAGCGGGGCCCCGGGAGACCCAGTACTTC.